This T cell receptor beta chain appears in the sequencing data of a study of T cell responses to AZD1222 COVID-19 vaccine. Study-wide findings and caveats: With two AZD1222 doses given, Spike-specific TCR breadth and depth both rose.

The length of the CDR3 is 10 residues. Deletions cut 10 bases from V and 4 bases from J, with 8 bases between. The germline V gene has CDR1 MNHEY and CDR2 SMNVEV (reference sequence). In the case of this clone: The antigen is unknown.

TCRdb's table, derived via immunoSEQ multiplex PCR, lists solely in-frame clones and lacks some. In the table there are about 100,000 clones, more than 70% of which are singletons. The V and J genes are TRBV27 and TRBJ2-7; D is unresolved. The specimen was peripheral blood, collected on day 0 of AZD1222 vaccination. This clonotype was sampled from an adult in good health. The chain's CDR3 is CATRPYEQYF. CDR3 nucleotide sequence: TGTGCCACCCGACCATACGAGCAGTACTTC.